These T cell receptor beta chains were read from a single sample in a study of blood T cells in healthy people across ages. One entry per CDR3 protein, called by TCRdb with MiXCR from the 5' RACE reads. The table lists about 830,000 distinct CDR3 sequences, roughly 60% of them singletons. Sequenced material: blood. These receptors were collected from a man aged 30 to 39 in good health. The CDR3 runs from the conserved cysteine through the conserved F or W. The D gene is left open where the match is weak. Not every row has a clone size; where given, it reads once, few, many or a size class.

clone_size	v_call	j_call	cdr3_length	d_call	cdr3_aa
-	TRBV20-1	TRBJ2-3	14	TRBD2	CSARGAGGPDTQYF
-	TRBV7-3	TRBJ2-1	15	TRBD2	CASSLGGSKRNEQFF
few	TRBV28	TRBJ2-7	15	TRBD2	CASSYLGGGYGEQYF
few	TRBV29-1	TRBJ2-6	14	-	CSVERATGANVLTF
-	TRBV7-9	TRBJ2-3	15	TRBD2	CASSLVAGGMDTQYF
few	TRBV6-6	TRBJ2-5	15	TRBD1	CASSYLDREWETQYF
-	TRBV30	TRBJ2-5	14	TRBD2	CAWSRGTSAGTQYF
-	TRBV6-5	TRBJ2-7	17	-	CASSSAWGRENSYEQYF
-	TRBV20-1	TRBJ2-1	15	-	CSARDRWGFYNEQFF
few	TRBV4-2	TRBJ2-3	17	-	CASSQGVSASGTDTQYF
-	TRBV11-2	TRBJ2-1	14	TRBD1	CASSFRTGGNEQFF
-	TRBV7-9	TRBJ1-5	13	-	CASSQSWGQPQHF
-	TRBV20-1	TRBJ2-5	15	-	CSARDRGEIQETQYF
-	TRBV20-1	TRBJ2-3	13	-	CSAISESTDTQYF
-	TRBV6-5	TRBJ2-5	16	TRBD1	CASSSLSQGAGETQYF
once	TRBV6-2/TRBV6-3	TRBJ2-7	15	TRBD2	CASSYPGLSYYEQYF
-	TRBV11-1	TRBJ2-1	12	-	CASSLASTEQFF
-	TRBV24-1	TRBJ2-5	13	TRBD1	CATAGTGDETQYF
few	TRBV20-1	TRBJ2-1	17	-	CSATAGGAERVYNEQFF
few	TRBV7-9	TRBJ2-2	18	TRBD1	CASSRNLGGQGGTGELFF
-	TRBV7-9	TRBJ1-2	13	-	CASSPDGPGGYTF
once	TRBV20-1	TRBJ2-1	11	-	CSARTANEQFF
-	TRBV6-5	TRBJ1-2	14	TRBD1	CASRGEQGNYGYTF
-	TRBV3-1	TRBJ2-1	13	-	CASSQEGGYEQFF
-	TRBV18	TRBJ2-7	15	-	CASSSEDGSTYEQYF
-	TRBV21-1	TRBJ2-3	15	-	CASSYGGSIADTQYF
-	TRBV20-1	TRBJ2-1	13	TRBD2	CSARVAGGIEQFF